This T cell receptor beta chain was found in a study of blood T cells in healthy people across ages (dated by TCRdb to the mid-2010s). For the study in its entirety: In model experiments, template switching captured roughly one uniquely barcoded TCR beta cDNA molecule for every two T cells. Four age groups were formed from the donors: young (average roughly 15 years), middle-aged (just under 40), aged (approximately 60) and long-lived (about 80). For two donors (one aged 18 to 29 and one aged 80 or older), the study analyzed two additional independent replicas of 1 million unique cDNA reads from the same blood draw. Donors of different ages were randomly distributed across sequencing lanes to avoid experimental bias. Using deep sequencing normalized with unique cDNA molecular identifiers, the study measured how TCR beta repertoire diversity changes with age.

Libraries came from 5' RACE. Sequenced on an Illumina HiSeq 2500. A second PCR of 7 to 11 cycles was performed with a sample-barcoded 5' primer and a J-beta primer mix. A unique molecular identifier was introduced onto each TCR beta cDNA molecule by a template-switch 5' adaptor carrying 12 random nucleotides. Each sample yielded at least 3 million CDR3-containing paired-end reads. All of the RNA was converted into first-strand cDNA using the Mint cDNA synthesis kit, with a TRBC-specific oligonucleotide serving as the primer. Following uracil-DNA glycosylase treatment, a first 18-cycle PCR with universal primers M1SS and BC2_uni_R was performed on all cDNA. The paper's data handling went like this. For normalization, 1 million high-quality reads were randomly selected from each sample, with every read carrying a distinct molecular identifier. Reads with shared molecular identifiers were discarded instead of being binned into consensus sequences. CDR3 identification, clonotype clustering and error correction used MiTCR with a Q25 quality threshold and the strictest error-elimination algorithm. A nonparametric unseen species model with Euler transformation was used to estimate a lower bound on total TCR beta diversity. The public reads were quality trimmed at Q25 with fastp and then assembled into clones with MiXCR by TCRdb, keeping productive beta chains. Records with the same CDR3 protein are collapsed into one entry carrying the most frequent genes and DNA. The V and J calls were determined by TCRdb, not by the authors. In this sample the table shows some 640,000 distinct CDR3 sequences, approximately 30% of which occur a single time. The ten largest clonotypes hold around 16% of the sample.

To note about this clonotype: The specificity of this receptor is unknown. This may come from a read error, since a much larger clone is one base off.

The CDR3 runs 12 residues from the cysteine to the phenylalanine. Only the CDR3 region is kept as DNA, spanning 36 bases read in frame from base 1. Based on the germline V gene (reference sequence), the CDR1 and CDR2 sequences are LNHNV and YYDKDF. Trimming removed 4 bases from V and 11 bases from J, leaving 14 bases between the germline ends. Donors were a few dozen systemically healthy Caucasian individuals from Russia aged roughly 6 to 90 years. Each donor gave 9.5 to 10 milliliters of peripheral blood, drawn into EDTA-treated Vacutainer tubes. Ficoll-Paque density-gradient centrifugation was used to isolate PBMCs, with at least 7 million per sample. Trizol reagent was used to extract total RNA from PBMCs, with at least 5.5 micrograms per sample. For every donor, flow cytometry on a PBMC aliquot measured the percentage of naive CD45RAhigh/CD27high T cells. The study at large found these results: Observed TCR beta diversity correlated strongly with the percentage of naive T cells measured by flow cytometry. Conclusive comparison of naive and antigen-experienced compartments was prevented by the profiling of bulk unsorted PBMCs. Because the CMV infection status of the donors was unknown, age-related changes in expanded clonotypes may potentially have been confounded. Observed TCR beta diversity per million T cells fell roughly linearly with age, and a significant reduction was already apparent by age roughly 40. Estimates of total diversity based on one million sequenced T cells were regarded as lower bounds and as underestimates. Compared with the aged group, the long-lived group had more naive CD4+ T cells, fewer expanded clones and increased TCR diversity, a pattern suggesting age selection.

Recombination joined TRBV15 with TRBJ2-5; no confident D gene assignment can be made. The receptor comes from a woman aged 80 or older in good health. The source material was blood. The DNA is TGTGCCACCAGCATATCACCCAATGAGCAGTACTTC. Translated, it reads CATSISPNEQYF.